These 11 T cell receptor beta chains came from one sample sequenced in a study of cytomegalovirus exposure and HLA in healthy donors. PCR amplification relied on 60 Vbeta primers (plus 13 Jbeta primers). Assay: immunoSEQ multiplex PCR; the TCRdb copy retains only in-frame clones and omits some. The sample lists under 200,000 clones; approximately 86% were seen once. The specimen was PBMCs. These receptors all stem from a woman aged 18-29 years in good health and CMV-seronegative.

This clone was seen only a few times. V gene TRBV5-4 combines with J gene TRBJ1-1, with a possible D match to TRBD1 (6 bases). Trimming removed 1 base at V and 0 bases at J, with 7 bases between. Germline V CDR1 and CDR2: SGHNT, YYREEE (reference sequence). The length of the CDR3 is 14 residues. The CDR3: CASSLTGMNTEAFF. The CDR3 DNA reads TGTGCCAGCAGCTTGACAGGGATGAACACTGAAGCTTTCTTT.

This clone was counted a few times. This sequence joins TRBV27 and TRBJ2-5; no reliable D call. CDR1 and CDR2 (germline): MNHEY, SMNVEV (reference sequence). This CDR3 contains 13 residues. V lost 3 bases, J lost 3 bases, and 8 bases lay in between. In DNA form, the CDR3 reads TGTGCCAGCAGTTTGTTAGGAGAAGAGACCCAGTACTTC. This codes for CASSLLGEETQYF.

CDR3 DNA: TGTGCCAGCAGTGAACCTTTGGGGCAGAAGAACACTGAAGCTTTCTTT. It yields the protein CASSEPLGQKNTEAFF. The genes are TRBV6-1 and TRBJ1-1, with D maybe TRBD1 (5 bases). The V and J ends lost 2 bases and 1 base respectively, with 14 bases between them. The germline gives CDR1 MNHNS, CDR2 SASEGT. This CDR3 region has 16 residues.

About this clone: Germline and junction disagree at one end, which may indicate a read error. The rearrangement uses TRBV7-2 and TRBJ2-2, with 9 bases that match TRBD1. The CDR3 totals 18 residues. The germline gives CDR1 SGHTA, CDR2 FQGNSA. The CDR3 here is CASSTRGTGFVNAGELFF. For the CDR3, the DNA is TGTGCCAGCAGTACTCGCGGGACAGGGTTTGTGAACGCCGGGGAGCTGTTTTTT.

The chain is built from TRBV30 and TRBJ2-7; perhaps TRBD1 as D (6 bases). The CDR3 is 13 amino acids. The germline CDR1 and CDR2 sequences are GTSNPN and SVGIG (reference sequence). The V gene lost 4 bases and the J gene lost 0 bases, with 10 bases spanning the gap. DNA of the CDR3: TGTGCCTGGACAGGGGACACCTCCTACGAGCAGTACTTC. Translating gives CAWTGDTSYEQYF.

The chain recombines TRBV6-1 with TRBJ1-3, with TRBD1 matching 7 bases. Germline CDR1 reads MNHNS; CDR2 reads SASEGT. V trimming: 5 bases; J trimming: 0 bases; junction bases outside the gene matches: 4. The CDR3 has 15 residues. CDR3 sequence: CASSTGQRSGNTIYF. The DNA of the CDR3 is TGTGCCAGCAGTACGGGACAGCGCTCTGGAAACACCATATATTTT.

This clone has only one observation. The gene calls are TRBV6-5 and TRBJ2-5; 10 bases line up with TRBD2. The last part of the DNA fits TRBJ2-7 better; the J call may be wrong. This CDR3 comprises 14 residues. Germline CDR1 MNHEY, CDR2 SVGAGI. CDR3 sequence (DNA): TGTGCCGTAAGGCCGGGACTAGCGTCCTACGAGCAGTACTTC. Protein sequence: CAVRPGLASYEQYF.

V is TRBV4-1 and J is TRBJ2-1, with a possible D match to TRBD2 (5 bases). Looked up from germline, CDR1 is MGHRA and CDR2 is YSYEKL. V lost 3 bases and J 5 bases, leaving 14 bases between the germline ends. There are 15 residues in the CDR3. The CDR3 spells CASSQYRPRDNEQFF. CDR3 in DNA: TGCGCCAGCAGCCAGTATCGTCCGAGGGACAATGAGCAGTTCTTC.

V is TRBV30 and J is TRBJ2-1; TRBD2 matches 13 bases. Germline CDR1 and CDR2: GTSNPN and SVGIG (reference sequence). The CDR3 runs to 15 residues. The junction had 12 bases not matched to a gene; V was cut back by 7 bases and J by 9 bases. The CDR3 reads CAYARLAGGVSEQFF. CDR3 in DNA: TGTGCCTATGCCCGACTAGCGGGGGGAGTAAGTGAGCAGTTCTTC.

The chain combines TRBV10-3 with TRBJ1-3; D is ambiguous. V was pared by 1 base and J by 8 bases, with 15 bases between. Germline V lookup: CDR1 ENHRY, CDR2 SYGVKD. CDR3 length equals 15 residues. DNA for the CDR3: TGTGCCATCAGTGAGTTGGAGGGCGCGGTGGACACCATATATTTT. Encoded protein: CAISELEGAVDTIYF.

The chain combines TRBV10-1 with TRBJ2-5; 7 bases agree with TRBD1. This CDR3 has 13 residues. Germline CDR1 and CDR2: WNHNN and SYGVQD (reference sequence). After removal of 6 bases from V and 6 bases from J, the junction contained 7 bases not matched to a gene. CDR3 residues: CASSEGGSKTQYF. The CDR3 nucleotides are TGCGCCAGCAGCGAAGGGGGCAGTAAGACCCAGTACTTC.